One sample yielded the 28 T cell receptor beta chains listed below, sequenced in a study of T cells in Graves' hyperthyroidism and ophthalmopathy. The CDR3 regions of TCR beta were amplified from RNA transcripts. An initial round of RT-PCR targeting the TCR CDR3 relied on the HTBI primer set. TCRdb processed the multiplex PCR reads anew with MiXCR; each CDR3 protein has one entry. The sample lists 490,000 or so distinct CDR3 sequences, about 20% seen once, with roughly 44% in the top ten. Source material: blood. The receptors shown here come from a middle-aged man with Graves' ophthalmopathy.

This clonotype has just one count. V usage is TRBV19 and J usage is TRBJ1-2; D is undetermined. The CDR3 is 13 amino acids. Trimming removed 3 bases from V and 4 bases from J, with 9 bases in between. Germline values: CDR1 LNHDA, CDR2 SQIVND (reference sequence). CDR3 DNA sequence: TGTGCCAGTAGTATCCTCGACCGCTATGGCTACACCTTC. The encoded protein is CASSILDRYGYTF. Looking up the rest from reference TRBV19 and TRBJ1-2 gives the full variable domain: DGGITQSPKYLFRKEGQNVTLSCEQNLNHDAMYWYRQDPGQGLRLIYYSQIVNDFQKGDIAEGYSVSREKKESFPLTVTSAQKNPTAFYLCASSILDRYGYTFGSGTRLTVV.

This chain connects TRBV12-3 or TRBV12-4 to TRBJ2-2; TRBD2 matches at 7 bases. This CDR3 is built from 16 residues. V was clipped by 6 bases and J by 6 bases; unmatched bases: 13. CDR3 nucleotide sequence: TGTGCCAGCAGCAGCCATTTGGCGGGAGTGGCCGGGGAGCTGTTTTTT. Translated, it gives CASSSHLAGVAGELFF.

This clonotype was observed many times. V usage is TRBV27 and J usage is TRBJ2-3, with 9 nucleotides matching TRBD2. The CDR3 length is 15 residues. Germline CDR1 reads MNHEY; CDR2 reads SMNVEV (reference sequence). The V segment lost 5 bases and the J segment 2 bases; nucleotides outside the gene matches: 5. CDR3 loop: CASSLAGMNTDTQYF. CDR3 DNA sequence: TGTGCCAGCAGTCTAGCGGGGATGAACACAGATACGCAGTATTTT.

There are a few counts of this clonotype. The chain carries TRBV6-1 and TRBJ1-5, with TRBD1 matching over 7 bases. CDR1 is MNHNS and CDR2 is SASEGT in the germline V gene. This CDR3 is built from 14 residues. The V gene end was trimmed by 6 bases and the J gene end by 3 bases; junction bases not matched to a gene: 5. Written as DNA, the CDR3 is TGTGCCAGCAGCCACAGGGGATTCAATCAGCCCCAGCATTTT. The encoded protein is CASSHRGFNQPQHF.

The chain uses TRBV19 and TRBJ2-7; 11 nucleotides line up with TRBD2. The CDR3 is 15 amino acids. Germline CDR1 LNHDA, CDR2 SQIVND (reference sequence). The trim removed 4 bases at V and 0 bases at J, leaving 2 bases unmatched. CDR3 protein: CASSTGLADSYEQYF. CDR3 nucleotide sequence: TGTGCCAGTAGTACGGGACTAGCGGACTCCTACGAGCAGTACTTC.

The chain couples TRBV15 to TRBJ2-7; no clear D. Germline CDR1 reads LNHNV; CDR2 reads YYDKDF (reference sequence). Trimming shortened V by 5 bases and J by 6 bases, and 20 bases separated the two germline ends. The length of the CDR3 is 15 residues. The CDR3 DNA reads as TGTGCCACCAGCTCCACAGTAGGAGCCCTGGGCGAGCAGTACTTC. It is translated as CATSSTVGALGEQYF.

The chain couples TRBV28 to TRBJ1-2, with D possibly TRBD1 on 6 matching bases. This CDR3 region has 15 residues. V lost 2 bases and J lost 2, with 12 bases in between. CDR1 and CDR2 (germline): MDHEN, SYDVKM. CDR3 residues: CASSLAVGGNYGYTF. The CDR3 bases are TGTGCCAGCAGTTTAGCGGTAGGGGGGAACTATGGCTACACCTTC.

Ten or more counts support this clonotype. J is TRBJ2-1 and V is TRBV6-1; D gene uncertain. CDR3 length: 18 residues. CDR1 is MNHNS, CDR2 SASEGT, per germline. The V and J ends lost 0 bases and 0 bases respectively, with 15 bases between them. The CDR3 is CASSEALRLLTSYNEQFF. The DNA of the CDR3 is TGTGCCAGCAGTGAAGCGTTACGACTGCTCACCTCCTACAATGAGCAGTTCTTC.

This clonotype was found many times. This CDR3 reads CASSLGQGKDTQYF. CDR3 coding DNA: TGTGCCAGCAGTTTGGGGCAAGGGAAAGATACGCAGTATTTT. The gene calls are TRBV12-3 or TRBV12-4 and TRBJ2-3; weak D call: TRBD1 (5 bases). V gave up 3 bases and J gave up 5 bases, with 12 bases separating them. The CDR3 extends over 14 amino acids.

This clonotype occurred a few times. The chain combines TRBV18 with TRBJ2-1, with 10 bases matching TRBD2. This CDR3 is built from 16 residues. Germline CDR1 reads KGHSH; CDR2 reads LQKENI. With V trimmed by 6 bases and J by 3 bases, 8 bases remained unmatched. The chain's CDR3 is CASSPQGLADYNEQFF. The CDR3 bases are TGTGCCAGCTCCCCTCAAGGACTAGCGGACTACAATGAGCAGTTCTTC.

This clonotype was seen only once. V and J are TRBV5-5 and TRBJ1-4, with TRBD1 matching 9 bases. The germline CDR1 and CDR2 sequences are SGHKS and YYEKEE (reference sequence). The ends lost 4 bases at V and 7 bases at J; junction bases unmatched: 5. This CDR3 is built from 14 residues. The CDR3 DNA reads TGTGCCAGCAGCAGGACAGGGGCGGGTGAAAAACTGTTTTTT. Translating gives CASSRTGAGEKLFF.

This clonotype was detected ten times or more. J is TRBJ2-1 and V is TRBV30; 11 bases agree with TRBD1. J lost 3 bases, V lost 2 bases, and 12 bases had no gene match. The CDR3 runs to 18 residues. Germline loops: CDR1 GTSNPN, CDR2 SVGIG (reference sequence). The CDR3 here is CAWSPPVVGTGGYNEQFF. CDR3 nucleotide sequence: TGTGCCTGGAGTCCCCCGGTAGTCGGGACAGGGGGCTACAATGAGCAGTTCTTC.

Concerning this clonotype: A much larger clone differs from this one at a single base, so this may be a read error. CDR3 amino acids: CAGSPQGGGYTF. CDR3 DNA: TGTGCCGGCAGTCCTCAGGGGGGAGGCTACACCTTC. The chain recombines TRBV2 with TRBJ1-2, with 7 bases identical to TRBD1. CDR1 is SNHLY and CDR2 is FYNNEI in the germline V gene. The CDR3 spans 12 residues.

This clonotype occurred many times. V and J are TRBV7-9 and TRBJ1-2; D gene ambiguous. Per the germline V gene, CDR1 is SEHNR and CDR2 is FQNEAQ (reference sequence). The CDR3 is 12 amino acids. V was trimmed by 7 bases and J by 0 bases, leaving 6 bases between them. CDR3 residues: CASTITNYGYTF. Here the CDR3 DNA reads TGTGCCAGCACCATAACTAACTATGGCTACACCTTC.

The V call is TRBV4-1, the J call TRBJ2-7; D uncertain. This CDR3 spans 12 amino acids. The V gene's germline CDR1 is MGHRA and CDR2 YSYEKL. Trimming removed 1 base from V and 5 bases from J, with 6 bases in between. The CDR3 DNA sequence: TGCGCCAGCAGCCAAGTTCAGGACGAGCAGTACTTC. It codes for CASSQVQDEQYF.

This clonotype occurred many times. This sequence joins TRBV12-3 or TRBV12-4 and TRBJ1-2; unclear D gene. This CDR3 has 16 amino acids. V gave up 2 bases and J gave up 7 bases, with 20 bases separating them. This CDR3 is CASSLNLRTVGFGYTF. The CDR3 bases are TGTGCCAGCAGTTTAAATCTCAGAACAGTAGGCTTTGGCTACACCTTC.

This clonotype showed up many times. The chain links TRBV27 to TRBJ2-5; tentatively, D is TRBD2 (7 bases). The CDR3 is made up of 14 amino acids. Germline V gene data show CDR1 as MNHEY and CDR2 as SMNVEV (reference sequence). V was clipped by 7 bases and J by 3 bases, with 15 bases between them. For the CDR3, the DNA is TGTGCCAGCATGAGGGGAGGGGGGGAAGAGACCCAGTACTTC. It is translated as CASMRGGGEETQYF.

This clonotype has only a few counts. This chain links TRBV6-1 with TRBJ1-2; 9 positions match TRBD1. V was clipped by 6 bases and J by 4 bases; unmatched bases: 9. Germline CDR1 and CDR2: MNHNS and SASEGT. The CDR3 runs 15 residues. CDR3 amino acids: CASRPVQGAGYGYTF. The CDR3 bases are TGTGCCAGCAGGCCGGTACAGGGGGCCGGCTATGGCTACACCTTC.

The table lists this clonotype with a few counts. This chain connects TRBV27 to TRBJ2-1, with D maybe TRBD1 (6 bases). The CDR3 is 15 residues long. Germline V CDR1 and CDR2: MNHEY, SMNVEV (reference sequence). Trimming removed 10 bases at V and 2 bases at J, with 18 bases between. The CDR3: CATRANRAPYNEQFF. In nucleotides, the CDR3 is TGTGCCACCCGGGCCAACAGGGCCCCCTACAATGAGCAGTTCTTC.

The chain couples TRBV20-1 to TRBJ1-1; D not resolved. Per germline, CDR1 DFQATT and CDR2 SNEGSKA (reference sequence). The CDR3 has 12 amino acids. Trimming left V 4 bases short and J 11 bases short, with 17 bases between. DNA of the CDR3: TGCAGTGCTACCTTGGACGGTCCCTGGGCTTTCTTT. The encoded protein is CSATLDGPWAFF.

A few counts support this clonotype. The CDR3 here is CASSLGGVQNTEAFF. The CDR3 DNA reads TGTGCCAGCAGCTTAGGGGGGGTTCAGAACACTGAAGCTTTCTTT. The gene calls are TRBV11-1 and TRBJ1-1; D is perhaps TRBD1 (5 bases). The germline V and J ends were trimmed by 1 base and 1 base, with 10 bases remaining between them. This CDR3 is 15 amino acids long. CDR1 is SGHAT, CDR2 FQDESV, per germline (reference sequence).

This clonotype was seen ten or more times. The chain combines TRBV12-3 or TRBV12-4 with TRBJ2-2; D is ambiguous. Trimming pared 4 bases from V and 5 bases from J, leaving 14 bases between. This CDR3 region has 15 residues. The CDR3 region is CASSYPGLTTGELFF. CDR3 nucleotides: TGTGCCAGCAGTTACCCGGGCCTTACAACCGGGGAGCTGTTTTTT.

The V and J genes are TRBV7-9 and TRBJ2-7; TRBD2 aligns across 11 bases. The CDR3 loop spans 17 amino acids. V shed 5 bases and J 3 bases; nucleotides not matched to a gene: 12. Germline CDR1 is SEHNR and CDR2 is FQNEAQ (reference sequence). The DNA for the CDR3 is TGTGCCAGCAGCCCAACTGGTTTGGGACTAGCGGACTACGAGCAGTACTTC. Amino acid sequence: CASSPTGLGLADYEQYF.

This clonotype was seen only a few times. The chain links TRBV27 to TRBJ2-3; 10 nucleotides align to TRBD2. The V segment lost 4 bases and the J segment 2 bases; nucleotides outside the gene matches: 6. The CDR3 loop spans 16 amino acids. CDR1 MNHEY and CDR2 SMNVEV come from the germline V gene (reference sequence). This CDR3 reads CASSSRTSGDTDTQYF. The CDR3 DNA is TGTGCCAGCAGTTCCAGGACTAGCGGAGACACAGATACGCAGTATTTT.

The chain combines TRBV9 with TRBJ2-1; 13 bases map to TRBD2. The V gene end was trimmed by 3 bases and the J gene end by 0 bases; junction bases not matched to a gene: 9. Germline V gives CDR1 SGDLS, CDR2 YYNGEE. The CDR3 consists of 19 residues. This CDR3 is CASSDGLAGDLSSYNEQFF. As DNA, the CDR3 is TGTGCCAGCAGCGACGGACTAGCGGGGGACCTAAGCTCCTACAATGAGCAGTTCTTC.

The CDR3 DNA sequence: TGTGCCATCAGTGGGCAGCGTGAAGCTTTCTTT. Protein sequence: CAISGQREAFF. This sequence joins TRBV10-3 and TRBJ1-1; D not resolved. V lost 4 bases and J lost 7, with 7 bases in between. Germline CDR1 and CDR2: ENHRY and SYGVKD. This CDR3 has 11 amino acids.

This clonotype was observed a handful of times. The chain uses TRBV30 and TRBJ1-2; the D gene is possibly TRBD1 (6 bases). Germline V CDR1 and CDR2: GTSNPN, SVGIG (reference sequence). This CDR3 has 16 amino acids. V was pared by 2 bases and J by 1 base, with 17 bases between. The CDR3 spells CAWSTGSKPYNYGYTF. The CDR3 DNA reads TGTGCCTGGAGTACAGGGTCAAAGCCCTATAACTATGGCTACACCTTC.

This clonotype was picked up a small number of times. The rearrangement uses TRBV6-5 and TRBJ1-4; TRBD1 might be the D (5 bases). CDR1 is MNHEY, CDR2 SVGAGI, per germline. The CDR3 has 16 amino acids. Trimming cost V 2 bases and J 10 bases, with 20 bases left between them. The CDR3 nucleotides are TGTGCCAGCAGTTACGCAGATGGGACCGCGGAAGGAAAACTGTTTTTT. It translates to CASSYADGTAEGKLFF.